Below are 20 T cell receptor beta chains sequenced from a single sample in a study of beta chain features in type 1 diabetes. Findings of the study overall: Shorter TCRB CDR3s, moderately but significantly so, marked every one of the four CD4+ subsets in Type 1 diabetes patients.

The investigators reverse transcribed all of the isolated RNA, so they sequenced expressed TCRB transcripts. This table comes from immunoSEQ multiplex PCR, and its TCRdb copy is limited to in-frame clones, with some not included. The table lists 65,000 to 85,000 clones, about 50% of them singletons. These receptors are not linked to any known antigen. The sample consisted of central memory CD4+ T cells from blood. All receptors come from a man aged 25-45 years with type 1 diabetes.

The CDR3 reads CASRWGRTNEKLFF. As DNA, the CDR3 is TGTGCCAGCAGGTGGGGGAGGACTAATGAAAAACTGTTTTTT. The chain employs TRBV6-5 and TRBJ1-4; possible D gene TRBD1, 5 bases. Germline V gives CDR1 MNHEY, CDR2 SVGAGI. V gave up 6 bases and J gave up 2 bases, with 10 bases separating them. The CDR3 contains 14 residues.

DNA for the CDR3: TGTGCCAGCAGCCCTGGCCCCGAAACTGAAGCTTTCTTT. As protein: CASSPGPETEAFF. V gene TRBV6-5 combines with J gene TRBJ1-1; D is undetermined. V dropped 6 bases and J dropped 5 bases, with 13 bases sitting between them. Germline V lookup: CDR1 MNHEY, CDR2 SVGAGI. CDR3 length: 13 amino acids.

V is TRBV30 and J is TRBJ1-1; D unclear. The V gene's germline CDR1 is GTSNPN and CDR2 SVGIG (reference sequence). Deletions cut 5 bases from V and 5 bases from J, with 9 bases between. The CDR3 contains 11 residues. The CDR3 loop is CAWALGTEAFF. CDR3 nucleotide sequence: TGTGCCTGGGCCCTCGGTACTGAAGCTTTCTTT.

Of note for this clone: This same CDR3 is encoded by further DNA sequences in the sample. The CDR3 nucleotides are TGTGCCAGCAGCTTACTACTAGCGGGGGTTTCCTCCACAGATACGCAGTATTTT. Its protein is CASSLLLAGVSSTDTQYF. V and J are TRBV7-2 and TRBJ2-3; 11 bases are shared with TRBD2. This CDR3 is built from 18 residues. Losses at the gene ends were 2 bases for V and 2 bases for J; bases not matched to a gene: 9. From germline, CDR1 is SGHTA and CDR2 FQGNSA.

This clone was counted only a few times. This chain connects TRBV7-2 to TRBJ2-7; D perhaps matches TRBD1 (6 bases). Trimming cost V 0 bases and J 0 bases, with 9 bases left between them. The CDR3 consists of 15 residues. Germline V gives CDR1 SGHTA, CDR2 FQGNSA. Here the CDR3 reads CASSLAPDSSYEQYF. The DNA of the CDR3 is TGTGCCAGCAGCTTAGCTCCGGACAGCTCCTACGAGCAGTACTTC.

The chain has TRBV7-2 and TRBJ2-7; a possible D gene is TRBD1 (5 bases). Germline V gene data show CDR1 as SGHTA and CDR2 as FQGNSA. There are 13 residues in the CDR3. Trimming took off 5 bases at V and 2 bases at J, with 10 bases between the two ends. As DNA, the CDR3 is TGTGCCAGCAGCCTCACAGGAGCCTACGAGCAGTACTTC. It yields the protein CASSLTGAYEQYF.

The CDR3 here is CASKRVQETQYF. The CDR3 DNA follows: TGTGCCAGCAAGAGGGTCCAAGAGACCCAGTACTTC. The chain is built from TRBV2 and TRBJ2-5; the D gene is possibly TRBD2 (5 bases). Germline CDR1 and CDR2: SNHLY and FYNNEI. CDR3 size: 12 residues. V was shortened by 7 bases and J by 1 base, with 7 bases between the two germline ends.

J is TRBJ2-1 and V is TRBV7-2; 9 positions match TRBD2. Germline lookup yields CDR1 SGHTA and CDR2 FQGNSA. The V and J ends lost 1 base and 0 bases, in that order; junction bases with no gene match: 7. This CDR3 has 18 residues. CDR3 nucleotide sequence: TGTGCCAGCAGCTTAGATAGCGGGGGCATTAGCTCCTACAATGAGCAGTTCTTC. The encoded protein is CASSLDSGGISSYNEQFF.

The chain uses TRBV6-1 and TRBJ1-5; D ambiguous. Germline lookup yields CDR1 MNHNS and CDR2 SASEGT. Trimming took 1 base from V and 9 from J, leaving 7 bases between them. The CDR3 is 12 amino acids. CDR3 sequence (DNA): TGTGCCAGCAGTGAAGGGGCTCGGCCCCAGCATTTT. Translation gives CASSEGARPQHF.

Only a few counts were recorded for this clone. V usage is TRBV6-5 and J usage is TRBJ1-2, with 10 positions matching TRBD1. Looked up from germline, CDR1 is MNHEY and CDR2 is SVGAGI. The CDR3 loop spans 15 amino acids. With V trimmed by 3 bases and J by 5 bases, 6 bases remained unmatched. The CDR3 spells CASSYRDRGGYGYTF. CDR3 DNA sequence: TGTGCCAGCAGTTATAGGGACAGGGGCGGGTATGGCTACACCTTC.

As for this clone: The sample holds other DNA sequences that translate to the same CDR3. The rearrangement links TRBV6-1 to TRBJ2-7; D gene unclear. V lost 4 bases and J 2 bases, leaving 9 bases between the germline ends. Germline V gene data show CDR1 as MNHNS and CDR2 as SASEGT. The CDR3 spans 13 residues. CDR3 in amino acids: CASSVSPPYEQYF. The CDR3 nucleotides are TGTGCCAGCAGTGTGAGCCCACCCTACGAGCAGTACTTC.

The V and J genes are TRBV4-1 and TRBJ2-3; perhaps TRBD2 as D (6 bases). CDR3 size: 14 residues. V gave up 5 bases and J gave up 5 bases, with 14 bases separating them. Germline V CDR1 and CDR2: MGHRA, YSYEKL. DNA for the CDR3: TGCGCCAGCAGCATGAGATTGGGGGGAGATACGCAGTATTTT. The encoded protein is CASSMRLGGDTQYF.

V and J are TRBV18 and TRBJ1-3; 10 nucleotides align to TRBD1. With V trimmed by 3 bases and J by 5 bases, 7 bases remained unmatched. The CDR3 spans 16 residues. The germline gives CDR1 KGHSH, CDR2 LQKENI. CDR3 coding DNA: TGTGCCAGCTCACCGCCCGGGACAGGGGTTCGAAACACCATATATTTT. It codes for CASSPPGTGVRNTIYF. The complete variable domain, with remaining parts taken from reference TRBV18 and TRBJ1-3, reads NAGVMQNPRHLVRRRGQEARLRCSPMKGHSHVYWYRQLPEEGLKFMVYLQKENIIDESGMPKERFSAEFPKEGPSILRIQQVVRGDSAAYFCASSPPGTGVRNTIYFGEGSWLTVV.

The chain couples TRBV5-1 to TRBJ2-2, with 11 positions matching TRBD1. The CDR3 is 15 amino acids. Per germline, CDR1 SGHRS and CDR2 YFSETQ. With V trimmed by 3 bases and J by 5 bases, 3 bases remained unmatched. Written as DNA, the CDR3 is TGCGCCAGCAGCTGGACAGGGGGCGAGACCGGGGAGCTGTTTTTT. Translation gives CASSWTGGETGELFF.

The V gene is TRBV7-8, the J gene TRBJ1-1, with TRBD1 matching 9 bases. Germline trimming cut 4 bases from V and 11 bases from J; bases unmatched to any gene: 8. Germline loops: CDR1 SGHVS, CDR2 FQNEAQ. This CDR3 contains 13 residues. CDR3 protein: CASSSQGQGLAFF. CDR3 nucleotides: TGTGCCAGCAGCTCCCAGGGACAGGGTTTGGCTTTCTTT.

This clone was counted a few times. The chain employs TRBV5-1 and TRBJ2-7, with unresolved D. With 3 bases removed from V and 2 bases from J, the gap between germline ends came to 18 bases. The CDR3 extends over 16 amino acids. CDR1 and CDR2 (germline): SGHRS, YFSETQ. The CDR3 spells CASSSQATPKTYEQYF. The CDR3 nucleotides read TGCGCCAGCAGCTCCCAGGCCACCCCAAAGACCTACGAGCAGTACTTC.

This clone came up a few times. The J gene is TRBJ2-7, the V gene TRBV19; 7 nucleotides line up with TRBD2. This CDR3 is 15 amino acids long. V was clipped by 7 bases and J by 3 bases; unmatched bases: 12. Germline V lookup: CDR1 LNHDA, CDR2 SQIVND (reference sequence). The CDR3 protein is CASTPRGGDFYEQYF. As DNA, the CDR3 is TGTGCCAGTACCCCCCGGGGAGGGGATTTCTACGAGCAGTACTTC. Full variable domain (remainder filled in from reference TRBV19 and TRBJ2-7): DGGITQSPKYLFRKEGQNVTLSCEQNLNHDAMYWYRQDPGQGLRLIYYSQIVNDFQKGDIAEGYSVSREKKESFPLTVTSAQKNPTAFYLCASTPRGGDFYEQYFGPGTRLTVT.

The gene calls are TRBV11-2 and TRBJ2-1; D remains ambiguous. Germline V gene lookup returns CDR1 SGHAT and CDR2 FQNNGV. The CDR3 totals 12 residues. The V end was cut by 0 bases, the J end by 7 bases, with 4 bases between. The CDR3 protein is CASSLERNEQFF. DNA for the CDR3: TGTGCCAGCAGCTTAGAGCGGAATGAGCAGTTCTTC.

This clone has a single count. The J gene is TRBJ2-4, the V gene TRBV5-1; 11 nucleotides match TRBD2. Germline V gene sequence: CDR1 SGHRS, CDR2 YFSETQ. The J segment lost 8 bases and the V segment lost 0 bases, leaving 4 bases of the junction unmatched. The CDR3 length is 15 residues. The CDR3 spells CASSLATSGSDIQYF. The CDR3 DNA follows: TGCGCCAGCAGCTTGGCCACTAGCGGGAGTGACATTCAGTACTTC.

The chain combines TRBV13 with TRBJ2-3, with D possibly matching TRBD2 (5 bases). Deletions cut 3 bases from V and 9 bases from J, with 10 bases between. CDR3 length equals 12 residues. Germline assignment: CDR1 PRHDT and CDR2 FYEKMQ (reference sequence). This CDR3 is CASSFRRQTQYF. The CDR3 DNA is TGTGCCAGCAGCTTCAGGAGGCAGACGCAGTATTTT.